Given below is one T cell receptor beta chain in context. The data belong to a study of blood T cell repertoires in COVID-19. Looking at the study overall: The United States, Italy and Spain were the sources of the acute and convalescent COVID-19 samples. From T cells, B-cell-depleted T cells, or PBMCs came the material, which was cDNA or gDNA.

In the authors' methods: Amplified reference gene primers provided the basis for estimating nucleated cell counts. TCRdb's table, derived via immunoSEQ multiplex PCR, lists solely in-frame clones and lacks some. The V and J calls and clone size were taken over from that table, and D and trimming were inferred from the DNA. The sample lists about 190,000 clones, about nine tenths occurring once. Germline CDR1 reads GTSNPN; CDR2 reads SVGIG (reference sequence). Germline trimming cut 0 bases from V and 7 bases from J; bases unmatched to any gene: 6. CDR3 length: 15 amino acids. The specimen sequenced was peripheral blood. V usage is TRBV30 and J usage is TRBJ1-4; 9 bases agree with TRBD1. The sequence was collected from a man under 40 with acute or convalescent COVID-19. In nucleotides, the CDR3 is TGTGCCTGGAGTGTACTGGGACAGGGTGGTGAAAAACTGTTTTTT. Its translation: CAWSVLGQGGEKLFF.